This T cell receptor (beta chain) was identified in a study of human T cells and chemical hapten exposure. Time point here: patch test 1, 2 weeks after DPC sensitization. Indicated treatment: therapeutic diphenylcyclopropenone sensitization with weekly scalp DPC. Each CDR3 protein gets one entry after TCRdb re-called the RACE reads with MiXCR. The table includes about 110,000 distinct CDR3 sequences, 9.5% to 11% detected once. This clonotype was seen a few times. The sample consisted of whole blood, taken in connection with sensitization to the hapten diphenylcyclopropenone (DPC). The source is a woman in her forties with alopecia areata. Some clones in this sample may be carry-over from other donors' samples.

CDR3 DNA sequence: TGCAGTGCTAGAGACAAGGGTGAATTGGGCATTCAGTACTTC. As protein: CSARDKGELGIQYF. V gene TRBV20-1 combines with J gene TRBJ2-4; D is ambiguous. Germline V gives CDR1 DFQATT, CDR2 SNEGSKA (reference sequence). With 0 bases removed from V and 9 bases from J, the gap between germline ends came to 15 bases. CDR3 length equals 14 residues.